This T cell receptor beta chain was obtained from a study of cytomegalovirus exposure and HLA in healthy donors. The CDR3 covers 18 residues. The germline V gene encodes CDR1 LGHNA and CDR2 YNFKEQ. V dropped 0 bases and J dropped 2; count of bases not matched to a gene: 11. Primers included in the PCR were 60 Vbeta and 13 Jbeta primers. The repertoire was sequenced with immunoSEQ multiplex PCR; TCRdb's copy has only in-frame clones and lacks some. The sample comprises about 150,000 clones, approximately 70% of which are singletons, and under 5.5% rests with the top ten. This receptor was obtained from a young woman in good health and CMV-seropositive. The V call is TRBV4-2, the J call TRBJ2-3; TRBD2 agrees at 7 bases. Sequenced: PBMCs. The DNA for the CDR3 is TGTGCCAGCAGCCAAGATGGTGGGAGGGGAGGGTACACAGATACGCAGTATTTT. It codes for CASSQDGGRGGYTDTQYF.